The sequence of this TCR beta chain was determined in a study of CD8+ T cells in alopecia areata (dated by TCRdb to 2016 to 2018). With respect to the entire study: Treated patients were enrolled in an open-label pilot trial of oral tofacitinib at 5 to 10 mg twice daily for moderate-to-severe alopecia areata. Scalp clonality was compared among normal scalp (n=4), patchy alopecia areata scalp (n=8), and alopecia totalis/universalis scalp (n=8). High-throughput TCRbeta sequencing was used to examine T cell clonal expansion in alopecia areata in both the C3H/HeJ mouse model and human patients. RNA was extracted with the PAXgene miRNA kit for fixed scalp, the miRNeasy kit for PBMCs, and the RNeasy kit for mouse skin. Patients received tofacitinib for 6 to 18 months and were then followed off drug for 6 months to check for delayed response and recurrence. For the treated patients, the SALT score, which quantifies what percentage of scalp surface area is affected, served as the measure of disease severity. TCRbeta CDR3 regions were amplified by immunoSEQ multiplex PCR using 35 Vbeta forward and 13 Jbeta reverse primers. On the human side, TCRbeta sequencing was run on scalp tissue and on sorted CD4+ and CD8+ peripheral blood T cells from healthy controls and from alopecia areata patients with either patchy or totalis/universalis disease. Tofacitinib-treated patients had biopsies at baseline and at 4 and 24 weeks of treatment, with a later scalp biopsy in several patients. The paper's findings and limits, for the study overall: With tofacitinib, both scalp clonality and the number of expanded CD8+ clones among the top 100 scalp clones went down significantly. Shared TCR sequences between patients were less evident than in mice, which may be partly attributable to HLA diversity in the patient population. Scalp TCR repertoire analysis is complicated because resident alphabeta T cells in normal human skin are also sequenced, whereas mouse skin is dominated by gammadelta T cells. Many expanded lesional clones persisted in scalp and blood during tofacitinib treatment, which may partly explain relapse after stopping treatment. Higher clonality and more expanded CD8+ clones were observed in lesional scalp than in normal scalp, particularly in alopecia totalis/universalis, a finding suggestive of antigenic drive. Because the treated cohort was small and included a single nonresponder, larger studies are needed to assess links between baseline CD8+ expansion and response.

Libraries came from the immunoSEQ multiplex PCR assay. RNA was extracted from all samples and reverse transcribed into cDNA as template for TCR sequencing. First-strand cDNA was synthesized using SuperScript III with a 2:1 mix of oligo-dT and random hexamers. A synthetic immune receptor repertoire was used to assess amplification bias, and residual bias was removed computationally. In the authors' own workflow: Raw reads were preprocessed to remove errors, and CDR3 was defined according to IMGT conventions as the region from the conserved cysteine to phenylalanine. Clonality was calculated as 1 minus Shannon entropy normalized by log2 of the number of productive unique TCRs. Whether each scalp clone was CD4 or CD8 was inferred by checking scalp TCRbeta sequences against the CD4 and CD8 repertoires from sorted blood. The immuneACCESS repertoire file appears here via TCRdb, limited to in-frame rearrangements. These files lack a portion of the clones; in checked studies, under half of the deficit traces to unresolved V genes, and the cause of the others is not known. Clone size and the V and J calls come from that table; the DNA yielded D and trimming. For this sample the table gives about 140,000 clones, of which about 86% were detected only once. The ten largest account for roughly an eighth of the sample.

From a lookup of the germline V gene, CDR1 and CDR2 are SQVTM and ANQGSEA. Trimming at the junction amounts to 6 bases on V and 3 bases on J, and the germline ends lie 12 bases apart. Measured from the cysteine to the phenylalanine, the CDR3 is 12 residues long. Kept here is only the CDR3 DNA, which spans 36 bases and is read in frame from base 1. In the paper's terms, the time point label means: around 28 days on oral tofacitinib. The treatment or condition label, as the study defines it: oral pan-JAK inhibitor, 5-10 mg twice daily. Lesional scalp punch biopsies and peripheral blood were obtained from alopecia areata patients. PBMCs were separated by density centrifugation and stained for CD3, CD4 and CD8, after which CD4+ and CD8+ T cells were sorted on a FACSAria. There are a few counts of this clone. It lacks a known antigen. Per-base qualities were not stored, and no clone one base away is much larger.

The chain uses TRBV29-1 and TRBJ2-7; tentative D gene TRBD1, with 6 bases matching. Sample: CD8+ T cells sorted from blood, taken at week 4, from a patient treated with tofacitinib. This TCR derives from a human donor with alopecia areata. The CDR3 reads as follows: CSVELQGYEQYF. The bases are TGCAGCGTGGAACTACAGGGCTACGAGCAGTACTTC.